Sequencing of this TCR beta chain was carried out in a study of siplizumab effects on memory and regulatory T cells. Using immunoSEQ multiplex PCR, the repertoire was profiled, and TCRdb retains in-frame clones only, with some absent. The sample lists around 95,000 clones, about 95% occurring once. This CDR3 region has 14 residues. Trimming at V came to 0 bases and at J to 3 bases, leaving 0 bases not matched to a gene. CDR1 SGDLS and CDR2 YYNGEE come from the germline V gene. The V call is TRBV9, the J call TRBJ2-7, with 10 bases identical to TRBD2. The receptor was derived from a human donor in good health. The sample comprised non-Treg CD4+ T cells sorted from blood. Here the CDR3 reads CASSVASGSYEQYF. CDR3 nucleotides: TGTGCCAGCAGCGTAGCTAGCGGGAGCTACGAGCAGTACTTC. The complete variable domain, with remaining parts taken from reference TRBV9 and TRBJ2-7, reads DSGVTQTPKHLITATGQRVTLRCSPRSGDLSVYWYQQSLDQGLQFLIQYYNGEERAKGNILERFSAQQFPDLHSELNLSSLELGDSALYFCASSVASGSYEQYFGPGTRLTVT.